The clone carrying this T cell receptor (beta chain) was observed many times. The antigen is not known. These data come from a study of blood T cells in healthy people across ages. About the study: Roughly one uniquely barcoded beta molecule per two T cells was captured.

Alongside a J-beta primer mix, a sample-barcoded 5' primer served in a second PCR lasting 7 to 11 cycles. TCRdb used MiXCR to reprocess the 5' RACE reads, holding one entry per CDR3 protein. The sample shows roughly 1.9 million distinct CDR3 sequences, about two fifths of them seen only once. V lost 2 bases to trimming and J lost 3 bases, with 17 bases between them. Germline CDR1 MNHEY, CDR2 SVGEGT. The length of the CDR3 is 16 residues. The study's findings and limits: Roughly linear declines in TCR beta diversity per million T cells occurred with age.

V is TRBV6-2 or TRBV6-3 and J is TRBJ2-7; perhaps TRBD2 as D (5 bases). Source material: blood. The source is a human donor in good health. CDR3 sequence: CASSYVRGENLYEQYF. In nucleotides, the CDR3 is TGTGCCAGCAGTTACGTACGGGGTGAAAACCTCTACGAGCAGTACTTC.